The 18 T cell receptor beta chains reported below all come from one sample, sequenced in a study of T cell responses to AZD1222 COVID-19 vaccine. TCRdb's copy holds only in-frame clones and misses some; the assay was immunoSEQ multiplex PCR. Of 100,000 or so clones in the sample, 85% to 95% were seen once. The starting material was peripheral blood, obtained on day 0 of AZD1222 vaccination. The receptors here all came from an adult in good health.

The rearrangement joins TRBV30 to TRBJ1-2; D is ambiguous. CDR1 and CDR2 from the germline V gene are GTSNPN and SVGIG (reference sequence). Trimming removed 2 bases from V and 5 bases from J, with 9 bases in between. The length of the CDR3 is 12 residues. The CDR3 is CAWSLRTYGYTF. The DNA for the CDR3 is TGTGCCTGGAGTCTCCGGACTTATGGCTACACCTTC.

The chain uses TRBV7-9 and TRBJ1-4, with D perhaps TRBD1 (6 bases). Germline CDR1 and CDR2: SEHNR and FQNEAQ (reference sequence). V was shortened by 6 bases and J by 8 bases, with 19 bases between the two germline ends. The CDR3 length is 15 residues. The CDR3 region has the DNA TGTGCCAGCAGTTTTAATACAGGGAGTGGGGAAAAACTGTTTTTT. Its translation is CASSFNTGSGEKLFF.

This clone was observed once. This rearrangement joins TRBV5-6 to TRBJ2-3, with 7 bases aligning to TRBD2. V was pared by 2 bases and J by 2 bases, with 5 bases of the junction left unmatched. From germline, CDR1 is SGHDT and CDR2 YYEEEE. The length of the CDR3 is 15 residues. CDR3 sequence (DNA): TGTGCCAGCAGCTTCGGGGGGTCTTTCACAGATACGCAGTATTTT. This codes for CASSFGGSFTDTQYF. Based on the CDR3 plus reference TRBV5-6 and TRBJ2-3, the full variable domain is DAGVTQSPTHLIKTRGQQVTLRCSPKSGHDTVSWYQQALGQGPQFIFQYYEEEERQRGNFPDRFSGHQFPNYSSELNVNALLLGDSALYLCASSFGGSFTDTQYFGPGTRLTVL.

This clone was picked up one time. This rearrangement joins TRBV27 to TRBJ2-7; 10 nucleotides line up with TRBD2. The CDR3 is 14 residues long. V trimming: 6 bases; J trimming: 0 bases; junction bases outside the gene matches: 2. Germline-derived CDR1 and CDR2 are MNHEY and SMNVEV (reference sequence). The DNA of the CDR3 is TGTGCCAGCAGGTTAGCGGGAGGCTCCTACGAGCAGTACTTC. Translating it yields CASRLAGGSYEQYF.

This chain links TRBV6-5 with TRBJ1-2; possibly TRBD1 for D (5 bases). The germline V gene encodes CDR1 MNHEY and CDR2 SVGAGI. The ends were cut back, 7 bases at V and 7 bases at J, with 16 bases in the middle. The CDR3 extends over 13 amino acids. The CDR3 DNA is TGTGCCAGCATCCGGGGGGGGATTGGTGGCTACACCTTC. The encoded protein is CASIRGGIGGYTF.

The J gene is TRBJ1-5, the V gene TRBV30; D is unclear. This CDR3 contains 13 residues. V lost 2 bases and J lost 4, with 9 bases in between. From germline, CDR1 is GTSNPN and CDR2 SVGIG (reference sequence). CDR3 sequence (DNA): TGTGCCTGGAGTAACAGCGAAAATCAGCCCCAGCATTTT. This encodes CAWSNSENQPQHF.

Of note for this clone: Germline is not matched at one junction end, which may reflect a read error. The V call is TRBV12-3 or TRBV12-4, the J call TRBJ1-2; maybe TRBD1 (5 bases). The CDR3 loop spans 13 amino acids. Written as DNA, the CDR3 is TGTGCCAGCAGTCCGTCCCGGGGACCTCCCTCGGCCTTC. Residues: CASSPSRGPPSAF.

The chain employs TRBV2 and TRBJ1-5, with D hard to call. The germline CDR1 and CDR2 sequences are SNHLY and FYNNEI. This CDR3 has 14 residues. Trimming removed 1 base from V and 1 base from J, with 5 bases in between. DNA for the CDR3: TGTGCCAGCAGTGAAGGTTTGAGCAATCAGCCCCAGCATTTT. Translation gives CASSEGLSNQPQHF.

CDR3 region: CATVSGGPYNEQFF. In nucleotides, the CDR3 is TGTGCCACCGTCTCCGGTGGGCCCTACAATGAGCAGTTCTTC. J is TRBJ2-1 and V is TRBV27, with D unresolved. This CDR3 has 14 residues. The V end lost 10 bases, the J end lost 2 bases, and 15 bases lay between the germline ends. Germline values: CDR1 MNHEY, CDR2 SMNVEV (reference sequence).

V usage is TRBV11-2 and J usage is TRBJ2-1; 11 bases are shared with TRBD2. The length of the CDR3 is 17 residues. The V and J ends lost 3 bases and 7 bases, in that order; junction bases with no gene match: 11. Germline V lookup: CDR1 SGHAT, CDR2 FQNNGV. The CDR3 loop reads CASSLGVGSGRGNEQFF. CDR3 nucleotide sequence: TGTGCCAGCAGCTTGGGGGTCGGTAGCGGGAGGGGAAATGAGCAGTTCTTC.

Note on this clone: At one of its ends the junction is not consistent with the germline gene, which may arise from a read error. This chain uses TRBV2 with TRBJ1-4, with 9 bases identical to TRBD1. The CDR3 spans 15 residues. CDR1 and CDR2 (germline): SNHLY, FYNNEI. The CDR3 DNA sequence: TGTGCCAGCAGATTACAGGGGGCAACTGATGAAAAACTGTTTTTT. This sequence encodes CASRLQGATDEKLFF.

The chain combines TRBV7-2 with TRBJ1-2; D remains ambiguous. CDR1 and CDR2 from the germline V gene are SGHTA and FQGNSA. This CDR3 has 13 residues. The V end was cut by 1 base, the J end by 4 bases, with 7 bases between. Here the CDR3 DNA reads TGTGCCAGCAGCTTAGGGCCGCTCTATGGCTACACCTTC. Its protein product is CASSLGPLYGYTF.

The V call is TRBV21-1, the J call TRBJ1-2. TRBV21-1 is assigned pseudogene status. The CDR3 has 15 residues. The CDR3 coding sequence is TGTGCCAGCGGGTCCAGAGGGCCGTTCCCCTATGGCTACACCTTC. Residues: CASGSRGPFPYGYTF.

This clone appeared once. This chain joins TRBV6-1 and TRBJ2-7; D is unresolved. This CDR3 has 15 residues. Looked up from germline, CDR1 is MNHNS and CDR2 is SASEGT. V lost 0 bases and J lost 3, with 12 bases in between. In DNA, the CDR3 is TGTGCCAGCAGTGAAGCCGAGCTCTCCTACTACGAGCAGTACTTC. Its protein is CASSEAELSYYEQYF.

The chain has TRBV28 and TRBJ1-1; D might be TRBD1 (5 bases). Between the trimmed V and J ends, which lost 6 bases and 7 bases, there was a span of 15 bases. CDR1 MDHEN and CDR2 SYDVKM come from the germline V gene. The CDR3 length is 13 residues. Here the CDR3 reads CASRRPWGVEAFF. The CDR3 nucleotides read TGTGCCAGCAGAAGACCTTGGGGGGTTGAAGCTTTCTTT.

In this sample, this clone turned up once. The V call is TRBV5-1, the J call TRBJ2-2; D remains ambiguous. Per the germline V gene, CDR1 is SGHRS and CDR2 is YFSETQ. V was shortened by 7 bases and J by 4 bases, with 14 bases between the two germline ends. The CDR3 runs to 14 residues. CDR3 in amino acids: CASHQIVGTGELFF. The CDR3 DNA sequence: TGCGCCAGCCACCAAATCGTGGGCACCGGGGAGCTGTTTTTT.

The J gene is TRBJ2-5, the V gene TRBV19; D remains ambiguous. V was clipped by 2 bases and J by 1 base, with 11 bases between them. The CDR3 contains 15 residues. Germline assignment: CDR1 LNHDA and CDR2 SQIVND (reference sequence). In DNA, the CDR3 is TGTGCCAGTAGTATACGAGGCAGACCCCAAGAGACCCAGTACTTC. The encoded protein is CASSIRGRPQETQYF.

The rearrangement links TRBV27 to TRBJ2-1; no clear D. This CDR3 is 14 amino acids long. V shed 2 bases and J shed 7 bases, with 12 bases lying between them. CDR1 MNHEY and CDR2 SMNVEV come from the germline V gene (reference sequence). The chain's CDR3 is CASSLGLNYNEQFF. In DNA form, the CDR3 reads TGTGCCAGCAGTTTAGGGCTGAATTATAATGAGCAGTTCTTC.